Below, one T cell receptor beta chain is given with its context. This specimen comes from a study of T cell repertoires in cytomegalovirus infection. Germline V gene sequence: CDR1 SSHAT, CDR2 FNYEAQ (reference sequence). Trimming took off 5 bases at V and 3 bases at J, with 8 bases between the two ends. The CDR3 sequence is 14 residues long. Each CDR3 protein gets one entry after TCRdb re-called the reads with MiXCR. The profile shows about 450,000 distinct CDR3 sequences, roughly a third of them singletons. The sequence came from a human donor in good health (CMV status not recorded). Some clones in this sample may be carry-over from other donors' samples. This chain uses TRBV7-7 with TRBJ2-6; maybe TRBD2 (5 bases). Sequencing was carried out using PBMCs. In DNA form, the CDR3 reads TGTGCCAGCAGCCGGGGTGGTGGGGCCAACGTCCTGACTTTC. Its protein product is CASSRGGGANVLTF.